This T cell receptor (beta chain) was sequenced in a study of blood T cell repertoires in COVID-19. This clone was seen only a few times. The V gene end was trimmed by 3 bases and the J gene end by 5 bases; junction bases not matched to a gene: 7. Germline loops: CDR1 MGHRA, CDR2 YSYEKL. CDR3 length: 15 amino acids. Study processing details: Amplification with reference gene primers provided the estimates of nucleated cell counts. Assay used: immunoSEQ multiplex PCR; TCRdb lists only in-frame clones, some missing. V, J and clone size are those of that table, while D and trimming were read from the DNA. The sample consists of approximately 200,000 clones, around 80% of them appearing once.

The chain has TRBV4-1 and TRBJ1-1, with 9 nucleotides matching TRBD1. Sequences were obtained from peripheral blood. The clonotype was recovered from a woman between 55 and 75 years old who had recovered from COVID-19. CDR3 bases: TGCGCCAGCAGCCAGTCATACAGGGGGCGGACTGAAGCTTTCTTT. It encodes CASSQSYRGRTEAFF.